This T cell receptor beta chain was documented in a study of cytomegalovirus exposure and HLA in healthy donors. The CDR3 totals 18 residues. The germline gives CDR1 SEHNR, CDR2 FQNEAQ (reference sequence). This clone was observed a handful of times. As yet, its antigen is unknown. At one end, the junction sequence differs from germline, possibly due to a read error. Study-level points and caveats: Most subjects' HLA-A and HLA-B alleles were reportedly predicted from TCR beta sequences. Clonal expansion was found to be greater in HLA-associated TCR beta chains than in equally common others in a later analysis. Most observed TCR sequences were rare, whereas some public TCRs were detected in many donors.

With 60 Vbeta and 13 Jbeta primers, the PCR was carried out. Assay: immunoSEQ multiplex PCR; the TCRdb copy retains only in-frame clones and omits some. The table has 95,000 to 110,000 clones, approximately 80% seen once. The chain is built from TRBV7-9 and TRBJ1-2, with D possibly TRBD1 on 5 matching bases. The sequencing input was PBMCs. The TCR sequence derives from a woman in her thirties or forties in good health and CMV-seronegative. CDR3 bases: TGTTCCAGCAGCTCCGCCTTTACGGGGGGAGGGAAAGGCTATGGCTACACCTTC. It codes for CSSSSAFTGGGKGYGYTF.